In this sample, the clone carrying this TCR beta chain turned up a few times. These data come from a study of CD8+ T cells in alopecia areata. This CDR3 region has 14 residues. Trimming removed 3 bases from V and 1 base from J, with 9 bases in between. RNA was isolated and reverse transcribed to cDNA, the sequencing template. Using immunoSEQ multiplex PCR, the repertoire was profiled, and TCRdb retains in-frame clones only, with some absent. The data contain 110,000 or so clones, 45% to 65% of them singletons. Specified treatment: oral pan-JAK inhibitor, 5-10 mg twice daily. It was from PBMCs that CD4+ and CD8+ T cells were sorted.

The genes are TRBV23-1 and TRBJ1-1; weak D call: TRBD1 (5 bases). TRBV23-1 is reported as an ORF; its role is uncertain. This TCR derives from a human donor with alopecia areata. Source: CD4+ T cells sorted from blood, taken at week 24, from a patient treated with tofacitinib. CDR3 in amino acids: CASSQPGPNTEAFF. DNA for the CDR3: TGCGCCAGCAGTCAGCCGGGGCCGAACACTGAAGCTTTCTTT.